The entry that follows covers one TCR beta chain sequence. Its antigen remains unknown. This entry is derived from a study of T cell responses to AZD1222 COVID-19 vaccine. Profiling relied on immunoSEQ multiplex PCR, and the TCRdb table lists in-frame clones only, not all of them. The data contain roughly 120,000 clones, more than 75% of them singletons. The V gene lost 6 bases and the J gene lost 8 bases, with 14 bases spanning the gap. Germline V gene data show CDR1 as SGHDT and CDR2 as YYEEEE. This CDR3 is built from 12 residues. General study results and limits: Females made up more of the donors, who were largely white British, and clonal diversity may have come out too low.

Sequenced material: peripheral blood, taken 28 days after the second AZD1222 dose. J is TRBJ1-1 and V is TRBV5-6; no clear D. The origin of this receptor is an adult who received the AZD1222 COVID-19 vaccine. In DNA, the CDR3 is TGTGCCAGCACCGCTATAACGGGAGAAGCTTTCTTT. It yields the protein CASTAITGEAFF.